This TCR beta chain was sequenced in a study of shared clonotypes between healthy human individuals. Measured with immunoSEQ multiplex PCR; TCRdb has only the in-frame clones, and not every one. Of roughly 1 million clones listed, around 74% were seen once; the top ten hold about 1.5%. Study-wide findings and caveats: Few donors restricted represented genetic and exposure-history diversity.

In the case of this clone: The antigen remains unidentified.

HIV-negative, healthy adults without recent acute infections or vaccinations were the donors. Germline V gives CDR1 SGHNT, CDR2 YYREEE (reference sequence). Trimming took 4 bases from V and 6 from J, leaving 14 bases between them. The CDR3 is 13 amino acids. The receptor was derived from a man aged 18 to 29 in good health. Material for sequencing was memory CD4+ T cells sorted from blood. The sample's subset: CD45RA-negative fraction. The chain has TRBV5-4 and TRBJ2-7; maybe TRBD1 (7 bases). CDR3: CASSARGTPEQYF. Written as DNA, the CDR3 is TGTGCCAGCAGCGCCAGGGGGACTCCCGAGCAGTACTTC.